This T cell receptor beta chain was sequenced during a study of T cells in women clearing cervical HPV infection. This table comes from immunoSEQ multiplex PCR, and its TCRdb copy is limited to in-frame clones, with some not included. This sample contains tens of thousands of clones. As to this clone: Its cognate antigen is unknown. The read ends 3 residues early relative to the CDR3; the germline J gene fills the gap.

All donors had a single incident cervical HPV16 infection, not prevalent. This CDR3 is 16 amino acids long. J lost 2 bases, V lost 4 bases, and 8 bases had no gene match. Germline lookup yields CDR1 SGHNT and CDR2 YYREEE (reference sequence). Study-level results: Cases carried less TRBV6-7 than controls: roughly 0.11% versus 0.16%.

This sequence originates from a woman aged 18 to 69 with a cervical HPV16 infection that either progressed to CIN3+ or cleared (not recorded which). The source material was blood buffy coat. V and J are TRBV5-4 and TRBJ2-3; 9 bases agree with TRBD1. The CDR3 bases that were read are TGTGCCAGCAGCATGACAGGGGGTTTACTCACAGATACG. This sequence encodes CASSMTGGLLTDT. In full, the CDR3 is CASSMTGGLLTDTQYF. Looking up the rest from reference TRBV5-4 and TRBJ2-3 gives the full variable domain: ETGVTQSPTHLIKTRGQQVTLRCSSQSGHNTVSWYQQALGQGPQFIFQYYREEENGRGNFPPRFSGLQFPNYSSELNVNALELDDSALYLCASSMTGGLLTDTQYFGPGTRLTVL.